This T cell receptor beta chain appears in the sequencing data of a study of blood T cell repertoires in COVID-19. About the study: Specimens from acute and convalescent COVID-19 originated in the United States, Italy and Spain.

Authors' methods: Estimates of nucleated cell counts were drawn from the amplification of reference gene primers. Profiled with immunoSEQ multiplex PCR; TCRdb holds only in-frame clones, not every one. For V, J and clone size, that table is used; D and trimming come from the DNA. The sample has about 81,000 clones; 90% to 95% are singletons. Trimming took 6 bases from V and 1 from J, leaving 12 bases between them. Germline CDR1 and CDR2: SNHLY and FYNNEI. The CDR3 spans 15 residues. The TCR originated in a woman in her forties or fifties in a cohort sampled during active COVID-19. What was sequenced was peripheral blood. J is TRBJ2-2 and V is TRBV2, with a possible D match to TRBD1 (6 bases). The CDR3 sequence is CASRAGTQNTGELFF. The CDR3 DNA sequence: TGTGCCAGCAGAGCCGGGACACAGAACACCGGGGAGCTGTTTTTT.